This passage covers 28 T cell receptor beta chains from one sample sequenced in a study of blood T cell repertoires in COVID-19. Data came from immunoSEQ multiplex PCR; TCRdb stores just in-frame clones and leaves some out. Of around 200,000 clones in the sample, approximately 90% were seen once. Specimen: peripheral blood. These receptors were obtained from a man in his sixties who had recovered from COVID-19.

The chain couples TRBV10-3 to TRBJ2-3; D might be TRBD2 (5 bases). The V end lost 3 bases, the J end lost 2 bases, and 12 bases lay between the germline ends. CDR1 and CDR2 (germline): ENHRY, SYGVKD. The CDR3 covers 15 residues. DNA of the CDR3: TGTGCCATCAGTGACTCCAGCGGTCCCACAGATACGCAGTATTTT. Its translation: CAISDSSGPTDTQYF.

In its sample, this clone was seen once. The chain is built from TRBV29-1 and TRBJ1-1, with TRBD1 matching 7 bases. Germline CDR1 and CDR2: SQVTM and ANQGSEA. Germline trimming cut 7 bases from V and 3 bases from J; bases unmatched to any gene: 5. This CDR3 spans 12 amino acids. The chain's CDR3 is CSARTGDTEAFF. The CDR3 DNA is TGCAGCGCCAGGACAGGAGACACTGAAGCTTTCTTT.

V usage is TRBV19 and J usage is TRBJ2-1; D remains ambiguous. Germline lookup yields CDR1 LNHDA and CDR2 SQIVND (reference sequence). The CDR3 runs 12 residues. The V and J ends lost 7 bases and 3 bases respectively, with 7 bases between them. The CDR3 DNA is TGTGCCAGTACTCCGGGCTACAATGAGCAGTTCTTC. It is translated as CASTPGYNEQFF.

This chain joins TRBV5-1 and TRBJ1-5; 7 nucleotides line up with TRBD1. The J segment lost 7 bases and the V segment lost 2 bases, leaving 9 bases of the junction unmatched. Germline V gives CDR1 SGHRS, CDR2 YFSETQ. The CDR3 consists of 15 residues. Here the CDR3 reads CASSLDDRAVQPQHF. DNA for the CDR3: TGCGCCAGCAGCTTAGACGACAGGGCCGTACAGCCCCAGCATTTT.

In its sample, this clone was seen once. The chain links TRBV27 to TRBJ2-1; 7 bases line up with TRBD1. The CDR3 is 14 residues long. V shed 6 bases, J shed 7 bases, and the junction held 9 bases outside the gene matches. Germline V lookup: CDR1 MNHEY, CDR2 SMNVEV (reference sequence). CDR3 protein: CASSPGQFRNEQFF. The CDR3 nucleotides read TGTGCCAGCAGCCCGGGACAGTTCAGGAATGAGCAGTTCTTC.

This chain connects TRBV7-2 to TRBJ1-5, with 7 positions matching TRBD1. The ends lost 3 bases at V and 5 bases at J; junction bases unmatched: 1. Germline V gene data show CDR1 as SGHTA and CDR2 as FQGNSA. The CDR3 length is 13 residues. Here the CDR3 reads CASSLQGDQPQHF. The CDR3 DNA reads TGTGCCAGCAGCTTGCAGGGGGATCAGCCCCAGCATTTT.

This clone was seen just once. Other DNA sequences from this sample encode an identical CDR3 as well. The V call is TRBV7-9, the J call TRBJ1-1; D is possibly TRBD1 (5 bases). V was shortened by 3 bases and J by 8 bases, with 10 bases between the two germline ends. CDR3 length: 12 residues. From germline, CDR1 is SEHNR and CDR2 FQNEAQ (reference sequence). In DNA, the CDR3 is TGTGCCAGCAGCTTGGGGCCTGGCGAAGCTTTCTTT. It translates to CASSLGPGEAFF.

The V and J genes are TRBV5-1 and TRBJ1-6; TRBD1 aligns across 7 bases. CDR1 and CDR2 (germline): SGHRS, YFSETQ. Trimming cost V 0 bases and J 10 bases; bases outside gene matches: 13. There are 17 residues in the CDR3. CDR3 nucleotide sequence: TGCGCCAGCAGCTTGGAGACAGGACAGGCGAGTGTCTCACCCCTCCACTTT. Residues: CASSLETGQASVSPLHF.

The chain recombines TRBV30 with TRBJ2-7; D perhaps matches TRBD1 (6 bases). Germline V gives CDR1 GTSNPN, CDR2 SVGIG (reference sequence). The CDR3 extends over 13 amino acids. V was shortened by 0 bases and J by 6 bases, with 12 bases between the two germline ends. CDR3 nucleotide sequence: TGTGCCTGGAGTGTAAGGCAGGGGATCGAGCAGTACTTC. Translation: CAWSVRQGIEQYF.

V and J are TRBV5-1 and TRBJ1-4; a weak D match, TRBD1 (6 bases). The CDR3 covers 15 residues. Per the germline V gene, CDR1 is SGHRS and CDR2 is YFSETQ. V was shortened by 4 bases and J by 0 bases, with 10 bases between the two germline ends. The CDR3 DNA reads as TGCGCCAGCAGCCCCGGGACACCAACTAATGAAAAACTGTTTTTT. It encodes CASSPGTPTNEKLFF.

The chain links TRBV5-1 to TRBJ2-1, with D possibly matching TRBD2 (6 bases). Germline V gene data show CDR1 as SGHRS and CDR2 as YFSETQ. V lost 4 bases and J 6 bases, leaving 17 bases between the germline ends. This CDR3 region has 15 residues. This CDR3 reads CASSVGGSLGNEQFF. For the CDR3, the DNA is TGCGCCAGCAGCGTCGGGGGATCCCTCGGCAATGAGCAGTTCTTC.

This clone has more than one count but fewer than ten. V and J are TRBV6-2 or TRBV6-3 and TRBJ2-2; 7 bases map to TRBD2. CDR3 length: 18 residues. With 6 bases clipped from V and 3 bases from J, the junction kept 16 bases outside the gene matches. Germline V lookup: CDR1 MNHEY, CDR2 SVGEGT. The CDR3 nucleotides read TGTGCCAGCAGCCCGACTAGCTATGGGTTCGAGGACACCGGGGAGCTGTTTTTT. It codes for CASSPTSYGFEDTGELFF.

This chain connects TRBV6-4 to TRBJ2-1; TRBD2 agrees at 7 bases. Germline CDR1 MRHNA, CDR2 SNTAGT. The V segment lost 0 bases and the J segment 3 bases; nucleotides outside the gene matches: 5. The CDR3 totals 16 residues. CDR3 sequence: CASSDSPSGVYNEQFF. The CDR3, as DNA: TGTGCCAGCAGTGACTCACCTAGCGGCGTCTACAATGAGCAGTTCTTC.

The chain couples TRBV14 to TRBJ1-1; weak D call: TRBD1 (5 bases). Germline values: CDR1 SGHDN, CDR2 FVKESK. The CDR3 runs 15 residues. V lost 2 bases and J 0 bases, leaving 10 bases between the germline ends. This chain's CDR3 is CASSQMAGMNTEAFF. The CDR3 DNA follows: TGTGCCAGCAGCCAAATGGCAGGGATGAACACTGAAGCTTTCTTT.

This clone is classed as medium-sized. The chain is built from TRBV6-4 and TRBJ2-2; 12 bases line up with TRBD2. This CDR3 is 15 amino acids long. CDR1 MRHNA and CDR2 SNTAGT come from the germline V gene. V dropped 3 bases and J dropped 4; count of bases not matched to a gene: 0. CDR3 amino acids: CASSETSGSTGELFF. The CDR3 DNA sequence: TGTGCCAGCAGTGAGACTAGCGGGAGCACCGGGGAGCTGTTTTTT.

This clone showed up just a few times. The V and J genes are TRBV7-6 and TRBJ2-7; 10 positions match TRBD1. With 0 bases clipped from V and 3 bases from J, the junction kept 5 bases outside the gene matches. The germline gives CDR1 SGHVS, CDR2 FNYEAQ. CDR3 size: 16 residues. This chain's CDR3 is CASSLAGQGTGYEQYF. The CDR3 DNA is TGTGCCAGCAGCTTAGCGGGACAGGGGACGGGCTACGAGCAGTACTTC.

The chain uses TRBV6-5 and TRBJ2-1, with 12 positions matching TRBD1. Trimming removed 4 bases from V and 10 bases from J; junction bases left unmatched: 8. This CDR3 spans 15 amino acids. The germline gives CDR1 MNHEY, CDR2 SVGAGI. The DNA of the CDR3 is TGTGCCAGCAGTTTACCGGGACAGGGGGCGGGGGAGCAGTTCTTC. Amino acid sequence: CASSLPGQGAGEQFF.

This clone was detected only once. The gene calls are TRBV27 and TRBJ1-4; D might be TRBD1 (6 bases). The V gene lost 5 bases and the J gene lost 6 bases, with 16 bases spanning the gap. The CDR3 covers 15 residues. The V gene's germline CDR1 is MNHEY and CDR2 SMNVEV (reference sequence). The CDR3 sequence: CASSPKTGMDEKLFF. As DNA, the CDR3 is TGTGCCAGCAGTCCAAAAACAGGGATGGATGAAAAACTGTTTTTT. The full variable domain, completed using reference TRBV27 and TRBJ1-4, is EAQVTQNPRYLITVTGKKLTVTCSQNMNHEYMSWYRQDPGLGLRQIYYSMNVEVTDKGDVPEGYKVSRKEKRNFPLILESPSPNQTSLYFCASSPKTGMDEKLFFGSGTQLSVL.

The CDR3 DNA sequence: TGTGCCAGCAGTCTTGTACTGGACGAGCAGTACTTC. Residues: CASSLVLDEQYF. J is TRBJ2-7 and V is TRBV28, with no clear D. V was cut by 5 bases and J by 5 bases, with 10 bases left in between. Germline lookup yields CDR1 MDHEN and CDR2 SYDVKM. This CDR3 region has 12 residues. Using reference TRBV28 and TRBJ2-7 for the parts outside the CDR3, the full variable domain is DVKVTQSSRYLVKRTGEKVFLECVQDMDHENMFWYRQDPGLGLRLIYFSYDVKMKEKGDIPEGYSVSREKKERFSLILESASTNQTSMYLCASSLVLDEQYFGPGTRLTVT.

The chain recombines TRBV27 with TRBJ1-1, with D unclear. CDR3 size: 12 residues. Germline V lookup: CDR1 MNHEY, CDR2 SMNVEV (reference sequence). Trimming pared 5 bases from V and 11 bases from J, leaving 15 bases between. CDR3 DNA sequence: TGTGCCAGCAGTGCTTACGAGGGCCGGGCTTTCTTT. Residues: CASSAYEGRAFF.

The chain joins TRBV3-1 (or the pseudogene TRBV3-2) to TRBJ2-2, with D possibly matching TRBD2 (6 bases). Germline V CDR1 and CDR2: LGHDT, YNNKEL (reference sequence). The CDR3 has 13 residues. Trimming took 10 bases from V and 1 from J, leaving 10 bases between them. CDR3 region: CATTGVNTGELFF. The DNA for the CDR3 is TGTGCCACAACGGGGGTGAACACCGGGGAGCTGTTTTTT.

The chain links TRBV7-9 to TRBJ2-1; D is ambiguous. The CDR3 runs 15 residues. Germline assignment: CDR1 SEHNR and CDR2 FQNEAQ (reference sequence). The V end was cut by 4 bases, the J end by 7 bases, with 17 bases between. CDR3 amino acids: CASSYLGDPQNEQFF. In DNA form, the CDR3 reads TGTGCCAGCAGCTACCTGGGCGACCCGCAGAATGAGCAGTTCTTC.

This sequence joins TRBV28 and TRBJ1-6; a possible D gene is TRBD1 (6 bases). Trimming pared 4 bases from V and 9 bases from J, leaving 16 bases between. The germline gives CDR1 MDHEN, CDR2 SYDVKM. The CDR3 length is 15 residues. The CDR3 loop is CASSSPTGPGSPLHF. The CDR3 coding sequence is TGTGCCAGCAGTTCCCCTACAGGGCCTGGTTCACCCCTCCACTTT.

J is TRBJ1-6 and V is TRBV30; no definite D call. Germline V lookup: CDR1 GTSNPN, CDR2 SVGIG (reference sequence). The CDR3 consists of 13 residues. V was trimmed by 3 bases and J by 5 bases, leaving 8 bases between them. The CDR3 sequence is CAWRWLDNSPLHF. Written as DNA, the CDR3 is TGTGCCTGGAGGTGGCTGGATAATTCACCCCTCCACTTT.

The CDR3 spells CASSPPARARMNTEAFF. The CDR3 bases are TGTGCCAGCTCACCACCGGCCAGGGCGAGAATGAACACTGAAGCTTTCTTT. This rearrangement joins TRBV18 to TRBJ1-1; possibly TRBD1 for D (5 bases). CDR1 and CDR2 (germline): KGHSH, LQKENI. Trimming cost V 0 bases and J 0 bases, with 14 bases left between them. The CDR3 has 17 amino acids.

Only one count was recorded for this clone. The chain has TRBV3-1 (or the pseudogene TRBV3-2) and TRBJ2-3; weak D call: TRBD2 (5 bases). The CDR3 has 16 amino acids. V was clipped by 3 bases and J by 4 bases, with 17 bases between them. Germline V CDR1 and CDR2: LGHDT, YNNKEL (reference sequence). The CDR3 region has the DNA TGTGCCAGCAGCCAGACTCCGGCCGCGGGTCCAGATACGCAGTATTTT. Encoded protein: CASSQTPAAGPDTQYF.

V gene TRBV18 combines with J gene TRBJ2-7; TRBD1 agrees at 8 bases. The J segment lost 0 bases and the V segment lost 3 bases, leaving 4 bases of the junction unmatched. The CDR3 spans 15 residues. Germline-derived CDR1 and CDR2 are KGHSH and LQKENI. The CDR3 coding sequence is TGTGCCAGCTCACCTCTGCAGGGGGCCTCCTACGAGCAGTACTTC. As protein: CASSPLQGASYEQYF.

The J gene is TRBJ1-3, the V gene TRBV30; a weak D match, TRBD1 (5 bases). Trimming left V 4 bases short and J 1 base short, with 11 bases between. The CDR3 runs to 14 residues. Germline CDR1 GTSNPN, CDR2 SVGIG (reference sequence). The CDR3 region has the DNA TGTGCCTGGAACATCCAGGGTTCTGGAAACACCATATATTTT. It codes for CAWNIQGSGNTIYF.